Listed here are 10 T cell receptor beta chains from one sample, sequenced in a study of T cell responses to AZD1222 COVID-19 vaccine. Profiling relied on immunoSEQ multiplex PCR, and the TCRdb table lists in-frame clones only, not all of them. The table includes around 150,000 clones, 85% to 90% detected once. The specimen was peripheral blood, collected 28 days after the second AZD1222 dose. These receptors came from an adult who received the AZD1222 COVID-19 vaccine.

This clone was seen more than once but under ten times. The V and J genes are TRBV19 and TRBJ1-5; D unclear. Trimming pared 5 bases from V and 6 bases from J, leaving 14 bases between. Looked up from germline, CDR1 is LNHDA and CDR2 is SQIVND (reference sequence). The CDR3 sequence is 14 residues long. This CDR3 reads CASSASPWAQPQHF. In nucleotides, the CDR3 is TGTGCCAGTAGTGCCTCCCCCTGGGCTCAGCCCCAGCATTTT.

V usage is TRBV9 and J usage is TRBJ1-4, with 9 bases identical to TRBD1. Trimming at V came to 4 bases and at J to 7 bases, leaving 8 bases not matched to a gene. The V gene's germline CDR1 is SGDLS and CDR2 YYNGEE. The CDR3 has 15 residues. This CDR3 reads CASSRTGVGGEKLFF. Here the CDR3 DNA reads TGTGCCAGCAGCAGGACAGGGGTTGGGGGTGAAAAACTGTTTTTT.

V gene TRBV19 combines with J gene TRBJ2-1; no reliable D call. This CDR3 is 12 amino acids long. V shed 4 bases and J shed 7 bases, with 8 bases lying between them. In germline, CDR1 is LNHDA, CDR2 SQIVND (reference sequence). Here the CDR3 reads CASSRWENEQFF. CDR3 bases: TGTGCCAGTAGTAGATGGGAAAATGAGCAGTTCTTC.

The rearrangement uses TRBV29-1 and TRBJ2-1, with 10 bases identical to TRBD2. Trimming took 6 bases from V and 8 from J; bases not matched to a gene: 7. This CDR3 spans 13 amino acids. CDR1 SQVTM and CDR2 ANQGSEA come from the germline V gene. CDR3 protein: CSVRTSGSDEQFF. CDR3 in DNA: TGCAGCGTCCGGACTAGCGGATCAGATGAGCAGTTCTTC.

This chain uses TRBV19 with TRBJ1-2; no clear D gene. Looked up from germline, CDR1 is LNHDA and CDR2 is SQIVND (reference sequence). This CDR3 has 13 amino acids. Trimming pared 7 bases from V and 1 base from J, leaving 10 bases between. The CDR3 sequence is CASKIGNNYGYTF. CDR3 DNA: TGTGCCAGTAAAATCGGGAATAACTATGGCTACACCTTC.

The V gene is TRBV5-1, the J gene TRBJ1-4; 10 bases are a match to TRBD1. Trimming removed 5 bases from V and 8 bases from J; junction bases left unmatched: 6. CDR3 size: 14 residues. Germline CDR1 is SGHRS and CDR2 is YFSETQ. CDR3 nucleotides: TGCGCCAGCAGGCTTGGGACAGGGGAAGAAAAACTGTTTTTT. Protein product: CASRLGTGEEKLFF.

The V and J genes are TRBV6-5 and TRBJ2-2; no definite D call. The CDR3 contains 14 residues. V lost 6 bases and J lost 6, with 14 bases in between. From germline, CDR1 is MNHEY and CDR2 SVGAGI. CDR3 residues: CASRAVAGPGELFF. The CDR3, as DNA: TGTGCCAGCAGAGCTGTAGCAGGTCCCGGGGAGCTGTTTTTT.

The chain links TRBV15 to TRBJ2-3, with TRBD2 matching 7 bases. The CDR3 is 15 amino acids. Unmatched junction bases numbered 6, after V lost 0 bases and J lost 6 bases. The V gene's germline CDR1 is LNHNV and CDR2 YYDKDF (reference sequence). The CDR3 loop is CATSRDRTREDTQYF. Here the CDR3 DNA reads TGTGCCACCAGCAGAGATCGGACTAGGGAGGATACGCAGTATTTT.

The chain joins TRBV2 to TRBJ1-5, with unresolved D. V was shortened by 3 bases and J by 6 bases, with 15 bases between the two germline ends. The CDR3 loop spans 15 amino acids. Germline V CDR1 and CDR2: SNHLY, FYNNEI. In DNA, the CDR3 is TGTGCCAGCAGTGAGGGAGGGAGGGTCAGTCAGCCCCAGCATTTT. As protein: CASSEGGRVSQPQHF.

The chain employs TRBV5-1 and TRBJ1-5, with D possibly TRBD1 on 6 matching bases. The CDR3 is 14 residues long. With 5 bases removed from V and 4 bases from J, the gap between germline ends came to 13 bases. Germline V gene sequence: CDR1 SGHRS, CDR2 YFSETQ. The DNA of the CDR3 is TGCGCCAGCAGGCCGGACAGCCAAAATCAGCCCCAGCATTTT. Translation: CASRPDSQNQPQHF.